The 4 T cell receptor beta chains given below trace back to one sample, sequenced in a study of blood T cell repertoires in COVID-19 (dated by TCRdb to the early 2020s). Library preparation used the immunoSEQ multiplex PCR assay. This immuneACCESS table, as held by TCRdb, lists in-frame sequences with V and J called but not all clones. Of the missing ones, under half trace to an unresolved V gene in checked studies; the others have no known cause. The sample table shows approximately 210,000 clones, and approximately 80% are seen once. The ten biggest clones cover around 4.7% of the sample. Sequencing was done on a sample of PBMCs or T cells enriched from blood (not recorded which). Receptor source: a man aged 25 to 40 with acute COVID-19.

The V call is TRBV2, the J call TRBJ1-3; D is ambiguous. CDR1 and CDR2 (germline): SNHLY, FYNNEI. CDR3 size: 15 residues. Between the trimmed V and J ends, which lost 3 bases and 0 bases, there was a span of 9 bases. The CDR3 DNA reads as TGTGCCAGCAGTGACGGGGTCGCCTCTGGAAACACCATATATTTT. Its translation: CASSDGVASGNTIYF.

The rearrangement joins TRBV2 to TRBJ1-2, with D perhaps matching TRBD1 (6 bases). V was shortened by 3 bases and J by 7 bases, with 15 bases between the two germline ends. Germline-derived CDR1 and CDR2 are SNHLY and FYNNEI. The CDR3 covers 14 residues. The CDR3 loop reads CASSEGRGLGGYTF. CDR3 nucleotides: TGTGCCAGCAGTGAGGGCAGGGGATTAGGTGGCTACACCTTC.

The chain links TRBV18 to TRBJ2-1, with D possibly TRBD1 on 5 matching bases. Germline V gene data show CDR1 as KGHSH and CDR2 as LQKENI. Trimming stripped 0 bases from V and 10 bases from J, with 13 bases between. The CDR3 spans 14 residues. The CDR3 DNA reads TGTGCCAGCTCACCACCCCAGGGCTACTGGGAGCAGTTCTTC. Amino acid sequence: CASSPPQGYWEQFF.

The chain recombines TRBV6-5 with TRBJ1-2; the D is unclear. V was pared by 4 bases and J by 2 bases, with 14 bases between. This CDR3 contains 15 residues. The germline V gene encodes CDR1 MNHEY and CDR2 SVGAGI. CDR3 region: CASSSIRVLNYGYTF. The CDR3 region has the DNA TGTGCCAGCAGTTCGATACGGGTTCTAAACTATGGCTACACCTTC.